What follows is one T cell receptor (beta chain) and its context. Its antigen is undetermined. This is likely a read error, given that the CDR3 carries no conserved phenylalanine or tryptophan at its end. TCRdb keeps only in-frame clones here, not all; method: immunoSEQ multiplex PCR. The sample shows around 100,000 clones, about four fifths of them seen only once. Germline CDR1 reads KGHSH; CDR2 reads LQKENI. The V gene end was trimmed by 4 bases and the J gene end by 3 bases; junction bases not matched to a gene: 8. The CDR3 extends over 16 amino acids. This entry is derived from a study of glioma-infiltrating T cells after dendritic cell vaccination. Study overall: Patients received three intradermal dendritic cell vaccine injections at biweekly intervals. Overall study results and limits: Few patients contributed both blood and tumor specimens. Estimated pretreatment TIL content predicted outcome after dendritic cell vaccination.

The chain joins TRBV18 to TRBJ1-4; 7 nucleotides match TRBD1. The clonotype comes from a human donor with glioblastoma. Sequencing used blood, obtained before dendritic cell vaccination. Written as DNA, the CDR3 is TGTGCCAGCTCACTGACCGGACAGGCCTCTAATGAAAAACTGTTTCTT. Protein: CASSLTGQASNEKLFL.